The entry that follows covers one TCR beta chain sequence. The antigen it binds to is not known. The input lacks base qualities; no much larger clone sits a single base away. The sample originates from a study of preoperative IRX-2 immunotherapy in early breast cancer (dated by TCRdb to the late 2010s). V is clipped by 5 bases and J by 0 bases, and the sequence between their germline boundaries is 11 bases long. From the cysteine through the phenylalanine, the CDR3 covers 15 amino acids. Just the 45-base CDR3 DNA is kept, in frame starting at base 1. Looking up the germline V gene (reference sequence) yields CDR1 LNHNV and CDR2 YYDKDF. Library prep was done by the immunoSEQ multiplex PCR assay. Imported from immuneACCESS, the table was reduced by TCRdb to in-frame sequences with V and J called. These copies leave out some clones; in studies compared against another copy, an unresolved V gene accounts for under half, and the cause of the remainder is not known. This sample has over 55,000 clones in its table, and roughly 94% of those were observed once. The ten largest clones capture roughly 1.5% of the sample.

This specimen's treatment or condition label, per the study, means: preoperative locoregional IRX-2 cytokine immunotherapy. The samples were obtained from a phase Ib study that tested preoperative, locoregional IRX-2 cytokine immunotherapy designed to prime immune responses. Patients with early-stage breast cancer who were given IRX-2 before surgery served as donors. This sequence uses TRBV15 and TRBJ1-3, with no confidently assigned D gene. This sequence was found in a human donor with breast cancer. The specimen was obtained from a patient treated with IRX-2 immunotherapy. The CDR3 region: CATSARADSGNTIYF. The nucleotide sequence is TGTGCCACCAGCGCCCGAGCGGACTCTGGAAACACCATATATTTT. With the rest looked up from the reference TRBV15 and TRBJ1-3 genes rather than sequenced, the full variable domain is DAMVIQNPRYQVTQFGKPVTLSCSQTLNHNVMYWYQQKSSQAPKLLFHYYDKDFNNEADTPDNFQSRRPNTSFCFLDIRSPGLGDTAMYLCATSARADSGNTIYFGEGSWLTVV.